This T cell receptor beta chain came from a study of identifying expanded T cells in peripheral blood. V lost 10 bases to trimming and J lost 8 bases; unmatched junction nucleotides: 12. CDR3 size: 14 residues. From germline, CDR1 is SGHNT and CDR2 YYREEE (reference sequence). Repertoires were generated with immunoSEQ multiplex PCR, while TCRdb's copy carries only in-frame clones and drops some. The data hold roughly 100,000 clones, with around 89% observed a single time. This receptor was obtained from a person aged 18 to 70 in good health. The material sequenced was blood. V and J are TRBV5-4 and TRBJ2-1, with 10 positions matching TRBD1. Here the CDR3 DNA reads TGTGCCGAAGGAACCGGGACAGGGGTCGATGAGCAGTTCTTC. Amino acids: CAEGTGTGVDEQFF.